This T cell receptor beta chain comes out of a study of cytomegalovirus exposure and HLA in healthy donors. In the study overall: Later, an analysis reported that the 130 or so validation repertoires had used the same platform as the 500 to 800 first-cohort repertoires. Study conclusions and caveats: Confirmation in vitro established that three CMV-associated chains were specific for CMV antigens.

Here immunoSEQ multiplex PCR was the method, and the copy in TCRdb shows in-frame clones only, minus some. The sample records roughly 150,000 clones, 95% to 97% being singletons. To note about this clone: Its antigen is currently unknown.

This TCR was sampled from a woman younger than 30 in good health and CMV-seronegative. Sequenced sample: PBMCs.

The CDR3 region has the DNA TGTGCCAGCAGCTTAAGCCCCACTAGCGGGGGGGAAGAGACCCAGTACTTC. This encodes CASSLSPTSGGEETQYF. This sequence joins TRBV5-4 and TRBJ2-5; 13 nucleotides agree with TRBD2. CDR3 length equals 17 residues. From germline, CDR1 is SGHNT and CDR2 YYREEE (reference sequence). V was clipped by 2 bases and J by 3 bases; unmatched bases: 7.